The present T cell receptor beta chain was sequenced within a study of patients and donors after allogeneic stem cell transplantation. TCRdb reanalysed the RT-PCR reads using MiXCR and keeps one entry per CDR3 protein. Of roughly 960,000 distinct CDR3 sequences listed, about a sixth were seen once; the top ten hold 5.5% to 6.5%. Between the trimmed V and J ends, which lost 2 bases and 4 bases, there was a span of 9 bases. CDR3 length: 13 residues. Germline CDR1 SGHTA, CDR2 FQGNSA. Sequenced material: blood, either unsorted or a sorted T cell fraction (not recorded which). This receptor was obtained from a human donor who was either an allogeneic HSCT recipient or a stem cell or donor lymphocyte infusion donor (not recorded which). It is not recorded whose cells these are; they may come from a transplant donor. The chain joins TRBV7-2 to TRBJ2-7; unclear D gene. The CDR3 reads CASSLIKAYEQYF. In nucleotides, the CDR3 is TGTGCCAGCAGCTTAATTAAGGCATACGAGCAGTACTTC.